What follows are 3 T cell receptor beta chains derived from one specimen sequenced in a study of shared clonotypes between healthy human individuals. Only in-frame clones appear in the TCRdb table, and some are missing; sequencing was by immunoSEQ multiplex PCR. The sample comprises some 2,500,000 clones, roughly 93% of which are singletons, and approximately 0.36% rests with the top ten. The material sequenced was naive CD4+ T cells from PBMCs. The subset is: CD45RA+ positively selected. The receptors were sampled from a man aged 18 to 35 in good health. Some clones in this sample may be carry-over from other donors' samples.

Worth noting for this clone: Within the sample, other DNA sequences also encode this same CDR3. The V gene is TRBV5-1, the J gene TRBJ2-1; D remains unclear. Trimming removed 0 bases at V and 5 bases at J, with 6 bases between. The CDR3 extends over 13 amino acids. The V gene's germline CDR1 is SGHRS and CDR2 YFSETQ. The CDR3 nucleotides are TGCGCCAGCAGCTTGGTTGCGGACAATGAGCAGTTCTTC. Protein product: CASSLVADNEQFF.

J is TRBJ1-3 and V is TRBV4-3; weak D call: TRBD1 (5 bases). The length of the CDR3 is 16 residues. The germline V gene has CDR1 LGHNA and CDR2 YSLEER. The ends were cut back, 4 bases at V and 4 bases at J, with 17 bases in the middle. As DNA, the CDR3 is TGCGCCAGCAGCCCAAAAGTACTTGGACAAGGAAACACCATATATTTT. Amino acids: CASSPKVLGQGNTIYF.

In the case of this clone: This same CDR3 is encoded by further DNA sequences in the sample. CDR3 sequence (DNA): TGTGCCAGCAGCCTAGTAGGCGGGGAGCTGTTTTTT. This gives the protein CASSLVGGELFF. The chain uses TRBV5-4 and TRBJ2-2; no firm D call. From germline, CDR1 is SGHNT and CDR2 YYREEE (reference sequence). CDR3 length: 12 amino acids. Trimming pared 4 bases from V and 7 bases from J, leaving 8 bases between.